These T cell receptor beta chains were read from a single sample in a study of cytomegalovirus exposure and HLA in healthy donors. The assay was immunoSEQ multiplex PCR, and TCRdb's table has in-frame clones only and misses some. The data hold roughly 150,000 clones, with roughly four fifths observed a single time. Sequencing was carried out using PBMCs. Every receptor here comes from a girl aged 2 to 10 in good health and CMV-seropositive. The CDR3 runs from the conserved cysteine through the conserved F or W. A D gene is named only where the DNA matches it firmly. The listing skips clone size in some rows; elsewhere it reads once, few, many or a size class.

j_call	d_call	v_call	clone_size	cdr3_aa	cdr3_nt
TRBJ2-7	TRBD2	TRBV6-6	-	CASRAPGGVEQYF	TGTGCCAGCAGGGCCCCCGGGGGGGTCGAGCAGTACTTC
TRBJ2-2	-	TRBV6-5	-	CASSSSLTGELFF	TGTGCCAGCAGCTCGTCCCTCACCGGGGAGCTGTTTTTT
TRBJ1-2	-	TRBV14	-	CASSHRGGYTF	TGTGCCAGCAGCCATAGGGGTGGCTACACCTTC
TRBJ2-7	-	TRBV29-1	-	CSVEDGGGSYEQYF	TGCAGCGTTGAAGATGGCGGAGGCTCCTACGAGCAGTACTTC
TRBJ2-7	TRBD1	TRBV6-5	-	CASSTRGQSYEQYF	TGTGCCAGCAGTACCAGGGGACAGTCCTACGAGCAGTACTTC
TRBJ1-2	TRBD1	TRBV30	few	CAWSPGQVYGYTF	TGTGCCTGGAGTCCGGGACAGGTCTATGGCTACACCTTC
TRBJ2-1	TRBD2	TRBV5-4	-	CASSLGGTSWLVEQFF	TGTGCCAGCAGCTTGGGAGGGACTAGTTGGCTCGTTGAGCAGTTCTTC
TRBJ2-5	-	TRBV28	-	CASSSGRTGRYLTQYF	TGTGCCAGCAGTTCCGGGCGAACAGGGAGATATCTGACCCAGTACTTC
TRBJ1-1	TRBD1	TRBV30	once	CAWGDRGITEAFF	TGTGCCTGGGGGGACAGGGGAATCACTGAAGCTTTCTTT
TRBJ1-5	-	TRBV6-5	few	CASSYGPDQPQHF	TGTGCCAGCAGTTACGGCCCCGATCAGCCCCAGCATTTT
TRBJ2-1	-	TRBV19	-	CASSIGSPSGEQFF	TGTGCCAGTAGTATCGGGTCCCCATCGGGTGAGCAGTTCTTC
TRBJ2-2	TRBD1	TRBV28	-	CASNRGRRELFF	TGTGCCAGCAACAGGGGGCGCCGGGAGCTGTTTTTT